This record concerns one T cell receptor beta chain sequence. The data were obtained in a study of blood T cell repertoires in COVID-19. Study-wide context: The United States, Italy and Spain provided the acute and convalescent COVID-19 samples. Sources were T cells, B-cell-depleted T cells, or PBMCs; the material itself was cDNA or gDNA.

The CDR3 extends over 17 amino acids. Germline V gives CDR1 LGHDT, CDR2 YNNKEL (reference sequence). Trimming removed 3 bases at V and 4 bases at J, with 18 bases between. In the original workflow: Amplifying reference gene primers gave estimates of nucleated cell counts. Some clones are missing from TCRdb's copy, which holds only in-frame ones; the method was immunoSEQ multiplex PCR. V and J calls and clone size are as listed in that table; D and trimming were resolved from the DNA. The sample lists approximately 330,000 clones; roughly 88% were seen once. Sequenced: peripheral blood. This sequence joins TRBV3-1 (or the pseudogene TRBV3-2) and TRBJ2-2, with D possibly TRBD2 on 6 matching bases. The TCR comes from a woman in her fifties or sixties with active or convalescent COVID-19. The CDR3: CASSHPGLTTGTGELFF. In DNA, the CDR3 is TGTGCCAGCAGCCACCCAGGACTAACTACTGGCACCGGGGAGCTGTTTTTT.